This T cell receptor (beta chain) was documented in a study of T-cell reconstitution after alpha-beta-depleted transplantation in children. This clonotype was detected once. Molecular barcoding with unique molecular identifiers was used for the TCRbeta library. In TCRdb, the PCR reads were re-called with MiXCR into one record per CDR3 protein. The profile shows about 540,000 distinct CDR3 sequences, approximately 20% of them singletons. The CDR3 covers 15 residues. V was clipped by 5 bases and J by 1 base, with 14 bases between them. CDR1 and CDR2 from the germline V gene are MNHEY and SVGEGT. The genes are TRBV6-2 or TRBV6-3 and TRBJ1-1, with D uncertain. Sequencing was performed on PBMCs from the stem cell graft donor, taken from the stem cell graft. The receptor was isolated from a human donor who donated a stem cell graft to a child with acute lymphoblastic leukemia. The CDR3 here is CASSHGKRSNTEAFF. The DNA of the CDR3 is TGTGCCAGCAGTCACGGAAAACGGTCGAACACTGAAGCTTTCTTT.